This T cell receptor (beta chain) appears in the sequencing data of a study of cytomegalovirus exposure and HLA in healthy donors. This CDR3 is 16 amino acids long. Germline-derived CDR1 and CDR2 are LGHNT and FRNRAP. About this clone itself: The target antigen is unknown. Compared with germline, one end of the junction differs, possibly owing to a read error.

Vbeta (60) and Jbeta (13) primers were used in the PCR. TCRdb's copy holds only in-frame clones and misses some; the assay was immunoSEQ multiplex PCR. The sample carries around 190,000 clones, around 84% recorded once. Findings of the study overall: Some V segments, TRBV6-2 and TRBV6-3 among them, were indistinguishable and were therefore excluded. Reports credit the classifier with highly specific, highly sensitive diagnosis of cytomegalovirus status. In a later analysis, common viral pathogens appeared linked to several of the most significant clusters.

Material: PBMCs. This TCR came from a girl aged 2 to 9 in good health and CMV-seropositive. The V gene is TRBV12-5, the J gene TRBJ1-2; a weak D match, TRBD1 (5 bases). The CDR3 loop is CASGYRPPQARYGYPF. The DNA for the CDR3 is TGTGCTAGTGGTTATCGACCTCCACAGGCCAGGTATGGCTACCCCTTC.